Each of the 32 T cell receptor beta chains below was sequenced from the same sample in a study of cytomegalovirus exposure and HLA in healthy donors. It was with 60 Vbeta and 13 Jbeta primers that the PCR ran. Data came from immunoSEQ multiplex PCR; TCRdb stores just in-frame clones and leaves some out. The data show roughly 180,000 clones, about 80% seen once. The material sequenced was PBMCs. Receptor source: a woman in her 30s in good health and CMV-seronegative.

In its sample, this clone was seen once. This chain joins TRBV6-1 and TRBJ1-5, with D uncertain. The length of the CDR3 is 16 residues. V lost 2 bases to trimming and J lost 4 bases, with 15 bases between them. The V gene's germline CDR1 is MNHNS and CDR2 SASEGT. CDR3 nucleotides: TGTGCCAGCAGTGAACTCTTTCCCCGGTTAAATCAGCCCCAGCATTTT. Its translation is CASSELFPRLNQPQHF.

CDR3 sequence reads: CASSIAAGAKFTGELFF. The CDR3 nucleotides read TGTGCCAGCAGCATCGCCGCGGGGGCCAAATTCACCGGGGAGCTGTTTTTT. J is TRBJ2-2 and V is TRBV9; the D gene is possibly TRBD2 (7 bases). In germline, CDR1 is SGDLS, CDR2 YYNGEE. Trimming removed 4 bases at V and 4 bases at J, with 20 bases between. There are 17 residues in the CDR3.

V usage is TRBV19 and J usage is TRBJ1-2; TRBD1 matches at 7 bases. The junction had 8 bases not matched to a gene; V was cut back by 10 bases and J by 0 bases. Germline loops: CDR1 LNHDA, CDR2 SQIVND (reference sequence). The CDR3 totals 14 residues. In nucleotides, the CDR3 is TGTGCCACCAAGGGACAGACGACTAACTATGGCTACACCTTC. Translating it yields CATKGQTTNYGYTF.

This clone was observed a single time. The chain links TRBV5-1 to TRBJ2-4, with 8 bases aligning to TRBD2. Unmatched junction bases numbered 7, after V lost 1 base and J lost 7 bases. The CDR3 loop spans 15 amino acids. Germline values: CDR1 SGHRS, CDR2 YFSETQ. CDR3 in DNA: TGCGCCAGCAGCTTGACGCTTGGCGGGGGGAACATTCAGTACTTC. It translates to CASSLTLGGGNIQYF.

There are a few counts of this clone. This chain joins TRBV2 and TRBJ2-5, with a tentative D call TRBD2 (6 bases). Germline lookup yields CDR1 SNHLY and CDR2 FYNNEI. Deletions cut 8 bases from V and 5 bases from J, with 15 bases between. The CDR3 runs 13 residues. The CDR3 spells CASGGPRGETQYF. For the CDR3, the DNA is TGTGCCAGCGGGGGACCCCGGGGGGAGACCCAGTACTTC.

The J gene is TRBJ2-7, the V gene TRBV10-3; 10 bases are shared with TRBD1. From germline, CDR1 is ENHRY and CDR2 SYGVKD. The CDR3 has 13 amino acids. The J segment lost 5 bases and the V segment lost 6 bases, leaving 4 bases of the junction unmatched. DNA of the CDR3: TGTGCCATCAGGGGGACAGGGGAACACGAGCAGTACTTC. Its protein product is CAIRGTGEHEQYF.

This clone has only a few counts. The chain is built from TRBV5-1 and TRBJ2-3, with D possibly TRBD1 on 6 matching bases. Trimming pared 1 base from V and 3 bases from J, leaving 15 bases between. The length of the CDR3 is 16 residues. The germline V gene encodes CDR1 SGHRS and CDR2 YFSETQ. The CDR3 here is CASSLLWTDGTDTQYF. CDR3 nucleotide sequence: TGCGCCAGCAGCTTGCTGTGGACAGACGGGACAGATACGCAGTATTTT.

In its sample, this clone was seen a few times. The rearrangement joins TRBV2 to TRBJ1-5; 11 bases align to TRBD1. The germline CDR1 and CDR2 sequences are SNHLY and FYNNEI. Germline trimming cut 7 bases from V and 4 bases from J; bases unmatched to any gene: 3. This CDR3 contains 14 residues. The DNA of the CDR3 is TGTGCCAGCACGGACAGGGGGCGGAATCAGCCCCAGCATTTT. Amino acids: CASTDRGRNQPQHF.

The rearrangement uses TRBV19 and TRBJ1-1; D is ambiguous. The CDR3 sequence is 13 residues long. The V end was cut by 5 bases, the J end by 6 bases, with 13 bases between. Germline V gene data show CDR1 as LNHDA and CDR2 as SQIVND (reference sequence). The CDR3 DNA reads as TGTGCCAGTAGTTTTGGCGGCACCGCTGAAGCTTTCTTT. As protein: CASSFGGTAEAFF.

This clone was recorded once. The V gene is TRBV7-3, the J gene TRBJ1-1; maybe TRBD1 (6 bases). This CDR3 has 14 amino acids. V was cut by 1 base and J by 6 bases, with 12 bases left in between. Per the germline V gene, CDR1 is SGHTA and CDR2 is FQGTGA. CDR3 residues: CASSLKGGDSEAFF. The CDR3 nucleotides read TGTGCCAGCAGCTTAAAAGGGGGGGATTCTGAAGCTTTCTTT.

The gene calls are TRBV9 and TRBJ1-5; the D is unclear. Trimming removed 4 bases at V and 1 base at J, with 9 bases between. The CDR3 is 14 residues long. Germline assignment: CDR1 SGDLS and CDR2 YYNGEE. The CDR3 is CASSPGPSNQPQHF. The DNA of the CDR3 is TGTGCCAGCAGCCCTGGGCCGAGCAATCAGCCCCAGCATTTT.

The gene calls are TRBV10-3 and TRBJ2-2, with 7 bases matching TRBD1. Germline loops: CDR1 ENHRY, CDR2 SYGVKD. This CDR3 comprises 16 residues. Losses at the gene ends were 5 bases for V and 1 base for J; bases not matched to a gene: 7. This CDR3 reads CAISTTGYGNTGELFF. The CDR3 DNA reads TGTGCCATCAGTACGACAGGGTACGGGAACACCGGGGAGCTGTTTTTT.

In this sample, this clone turned up once. The chain uses TRBV7-9 and TRBJ2-7; TRBD1 aligns across 9 bases. The CDR3 spans 15 residues. Germline trimming cut 5 bases from V and 4 bases from J; bases unmatched to any gene: 9. Germline CDR1 and CDR2: SEHNR and FQNEAQ (reference sequence). The CDR3 reads CASSLGQGIGYEQYF. In DNA, the CDR3 is TGTGCCAGCAGCCTTGGACAGGGGATCGGGTACGAGCAGTACTTC.

The V gene is TRBV2, the J gene TRBJ2-3; D remains ambiguous. Per germline, CDR1 SNHLY and CDR2 FYNNEI. The CDR3 has 12 amino acids. The V gene lost 5 bases and the J gene lost 10 bases, with 13 bases spanning the gap. The CDR3 DNA reads TGTGCCAGCAGTTTGGCGGATTGGGCGCAGTATTTT. Translated: CASSLADWAQYF.

The rearrangement uses TRBV4-3 and TRBJ2-1; D call uncertain. The CDR3 covers 15 residues. With 0 bases removed from V and 0 bases from J, the gap between germline ends came to 6 bases. CDR1 is LGHNA, CDR2 YSLEER, per germline. In nucleotides, the CDR3 is TGCGCCAGCAGCCAAGAAGCTAGCTCCTACAATGAGCAGTTCTTC. Amino acid sequence: CASSQEASSYNEQFF.

The V and J genes are TRBV5-4 and TRBJ2-5; D remains unclear. Between the trimmed V and J ends, which lost 2 bases and 3 bases, there was a span of 5 bases. The CDR3 runs 12 residues. Germline-derived CDR1 and CDR2 are SGHNT and YYREEE (reference sequence). In DNA form, the CDR3 reads TGTGCCAGCAGCTTCATTGAAGAGACCCAGTACTTC. It encodes CASSFIEETQYF.

This chain joins TRBV7-2 and TRBJ2-7; the D is unclear. Trimming cost V 5 bases and J 0 bases, with 5 bases left between them. The CDR3 spans 12 residues. Germline-derived CDR1 and CDR2 are SGHTA and FQGNSA. The CDR3: CASSTTSYEQYF. CDR3 DNA: TGTGCCAGCAGCACTACCTCCTACGAGCAGTACTTC. The full variable domain, completed using reference TRBV7-2 and TRBJ2-7, is GAGVSQSPSNKVTEKGKDVELRCDPISGHTALYWYRQSLGQGLEFLIYFQGNSAPDKSGLPSDRFSAERTGGSVSTLTIQRTQQEDSAVYLCASSTTSYEQYFGPGTRLTVT.

V gene TRBV5-6 combines with J gene TRBJ1-6, with TRBD1 as a possible D gene (5 bases). Germline loops: CDR1 SGHDT, CDR2 YYEEEE. The CDR3 has 14 residues. V was pared by 2 bases and J by 11 bases, with 14 bases between. In DNA form, the CDR3 reads TGTGCCAGCAGCTTCCCAGGGTCTTTGGCACCCCTCCACTTT. Encoded protein: CASSFPGSLAPLHF.

V usage is TRBV4-2 and J usage is TRBJ1-2, with D tentatively TRBD1 (6 bases). The CDR3 spans 16 residues. The ends were cut back, 1 base at V and 0 bases at J, with 12 bases in the middle. In germline, CDR1 is LGHNA, CDR2 YNFKEQ. CDR3 nucleotide sequence: TGTGCCAGCAGCCAAGGAGGGGGTCCAGCTAACTATGGCTACACCTTC. Protein product: CASSQGGGPANYGYTF.

The rearrangement joins TRBV7-9 to TRBJ2-5, with 16 bases aligning to TRBD2. CDR1 and CDR2 from the germline V gene are SEHNR and FQNEAQ (reference sequence). CDR3 length: 18 amino acids. With 5 bases clipped from V and 4 bases from J, the junction kept 10 bases outside the gene matches. The CDR3 coding sequence is TGTGCCAGCAGCCCCGCGGGACTAGCGGGGGGGCTGTCAGAGACCCAGTACTTC. Its protein product is CASSPAGLAGGLSETQYF.

The chain combines TRBV15 with TRBJ1-2; D is possibly TRBD1 (5 bases). This CDR3 has 14 amino acids. V was cut by 0 bases and J by 5 bases, with 10 bases left in between. Germline CDR1 and CDR2: LNHNV and YYDKDF (reference sequence). The CDR3 protein is CATSRDRQIYGYTF. DNA of the CDR3: TGTGCCACCAGCAGAGATAGACAGATATATGGCTACACCTTC.

CDR3 nucleotides: TGCAGCGCAAAAACGACAGGCCAAAATAATGAAAAACTGTTTTTT. This codes for CSAKTTGQNNEKLFF. The V gene is TRBV29-1, the J gene TRBJ1-4, with D perhaps TRBD1 (6 bases). The V and J ends lost 7 bases and 4 bases respectively, with 19 bases between them. The CDR3 sequence is 15 residues long. Germline CDR1 SQVTM, CDR2 ANQGSEA.

This chain links TRBV5-5 with TRBJ2-3; 9 nucleotides agree with TRBD2. The V gene end was trimmed by 2 bases and the J gene end by 1 base; junction bases not matched to a gene: 11. Germline V gene lookup returns CDR1 SGHKS and CDR2 YYEKEE (reference sequence). CDR3 size: 18 residues. CDR3 DNA: TGTGCCAGCAGCTTTCGGTTAGCGGGGGCAACAGGCACAGATACGCAGTATTTT. Translated, it gives CASSFRLAGATGTDTQYF.

The chain combines TRBV30 with TRBJ2-3, with 7 bases fitting TRBD2. V trimming: 5 bases; J trimming: 2 bases; junction bases outside the gene matches: 7. This CDR3 has 14 residues. Germline V CDR1 and CDR2: GTSNPN, SVGIG (reference sequence). DNA of the CDR3: TGTGCCTGGGGATCAGCGGGAATCACAGATACGCAGTATTTT. It yields the protein CAWGSAGITDTQYF.

The rearrangement links TRBV4-1 to TRBJ2-2; D ambiguous. CDR1 and CDR2 (germline): MGHRA, YSYEKL. V was shortened by 4 bases and J by 1 base, with 4 bases between the two germline ends. The CDR3 loop spans 13 amino acids. The CDR3 sequence is CASSPGNTGELFF. The CDR3 DNA reads as TGCGCCAGCAGCCCCGGGAACACCGGGGAGCTGTTTTTT.

This chain joins TRBV19 and TRBJ1-6; 7 positions match TRBD1. This CDR3 spans 16 amino acids. Germline V CDR1 and CDR2: LNHDA, SQIVND (reference sequence). Trimming took 4 bases from V and 7 from J; bases not matched to a gene: 10. CDR3 coding DNA: TGTGCCAGTAGTACCTCCGGGACAGTCAACAATTCACCCCTCCACTTT. This translates into CASSTSGTVNNSPLHF. Filled out from reference TRBV19 and TRBJ1-6, the complete variable domain reads DGGITQSPKYLFRKEGQNVTLSCEQNLNHDAMYWYRQDPGQGLRLIYYSQIVNDFQKGDIAEGYSVSREKKESFPLTVTSAQKNPTAFYLCASSTSGTVNNSPLHFGNGTRLTVT.

This chain links TRBV10-3 with TRBJ2-3, with TRBD1 matching 9 bases. Trimming took 3 bases from V and 6 from J; bases not matched to a gene: 10. Germline assignment: CDR1 ENHRY and CDR2 SYGVKD. The CDR3 consists of 16 residues. The CDR3 region is CAISDLIDRGGDTQYF. The DNA of the CDR3 is TGTGCCATCAGTGACCTCATTGACAGGGGGGGCGATACGCAGTATTTT.

This clone was observed a few times. V is TRBV9 and J is TRBJ2-7; D call uncertain. Trimming removed 7 bases at V and 0 bases at J, with 5 bases between. The CDR3 contains 11 residues. Germline values: CDR1 SGDLS, CDR2 YYNGEE. CDR3 amino acids: CASGPSYEQYF. CDR3 bases: TGTGCCAGCGGCCCCTCCTACGAGCAGTACTTC.

This rearrangement joins TRBV7-3 to TRBJ2-5; TRBD2 aligns across 9 bases. Germline values: CDR1 SGHTA, CDR2 FQGTGA. The CDR3 covers 15 residues. Unmatched junction bases numbered 4, after V lost 3 bases and J lost 2 bases. The CDR3, as DNA: TGTGCCAGCAGCTTCCAGCGGGGGGCTCAAGAGACCCAGTACTTC. It yields the protein CASSFQRGAQETQYF.

The rearrangement joins TRBV7-6 to TRBJ1-2, with 8 bases matching TRBD1. Unmatched junction bases numbered 4, after V lost 2 bases and J lost 8 bases. In germline, CDR1 is SGHVS, CDR2 FNYEAQ. The length of the CDR3 is 13 residues. The CDR3 DNA is TGTGCCAGCAGCTTAACCCAGGGGGCGGGCTACACCTTC. Protein sequence: CASSLTQGAGYTF.

V gene TRBV19 combines with J gene TRBJ2-7; 10 nucleotides match TRBD1. The V gene end was trimmed by 7 bases and the J gene end by 5 bases; junction bases not matched to a gene: 14. The CDR3 has 16 residues. Germline-derived CDR1 and CDR2 are LNHDA and SQIVND (reference sequence). The CDR3 region is CASKRDRGWPDDEQYF. DNA for the CDR3: TGTGCCAGTAAAAGGGACAGGGGATGGCCGGATGACGAGCAGTACTTC.

V gene TRBV21-1 combines with J gene TRBJ1-4; the DNA was not compared with TRBD1, the D call given in the table. TRBV21-1 is labeled a pseudogene. This CDR3 spans 18 amino acids. The CDR3, as DNA: TGTGCCAGCTGGGAGACAGGGGTTCTCCCCGTAACTAATGAAAAACTGTTTTTT. As protein: CASWETGVLPVTNEKLFF.